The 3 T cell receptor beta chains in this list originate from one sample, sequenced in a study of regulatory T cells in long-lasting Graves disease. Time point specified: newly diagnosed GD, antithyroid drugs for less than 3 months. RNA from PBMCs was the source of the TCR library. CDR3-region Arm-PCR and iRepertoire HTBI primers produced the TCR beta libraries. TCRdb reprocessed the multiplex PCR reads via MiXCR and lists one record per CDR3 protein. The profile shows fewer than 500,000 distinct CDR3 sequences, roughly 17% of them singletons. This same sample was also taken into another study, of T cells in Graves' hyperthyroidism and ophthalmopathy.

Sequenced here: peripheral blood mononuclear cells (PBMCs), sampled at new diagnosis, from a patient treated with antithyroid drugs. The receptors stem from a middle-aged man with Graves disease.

Written as DNA, the CDR3 is TGTGCCACCAGTGACCCGGGACAGGGGTCCTCTCAGCCCCAGCATTTT. It is translated as CATSDPGQGSSQPQHF. The J gene is TRBJ1-5, the V gene TRBV24-1; 10 nucleotides align to TRBD1. V shed 4 bases and J 6 bases; nucleotides not matched to a gene: 8. The CDR3 has 16 residues. Germline CDR1 KGHDR, CDR2 SFDVKD.

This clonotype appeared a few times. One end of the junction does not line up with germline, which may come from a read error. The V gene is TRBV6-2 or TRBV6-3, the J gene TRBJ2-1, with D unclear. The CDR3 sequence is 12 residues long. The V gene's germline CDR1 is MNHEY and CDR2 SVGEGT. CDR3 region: CASKVPPHEQFF. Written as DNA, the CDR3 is TGTGCCAGCAAGGTCCCCCCCCATGAACAGTTCTTC.

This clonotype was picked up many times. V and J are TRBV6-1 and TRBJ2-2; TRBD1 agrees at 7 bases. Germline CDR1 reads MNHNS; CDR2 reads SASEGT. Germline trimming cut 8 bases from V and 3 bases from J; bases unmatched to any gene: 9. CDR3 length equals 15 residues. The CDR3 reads CASPRGPAYTGELFF. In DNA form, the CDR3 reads TGTGCCAGCCCTAGGGGGCCAGCCTACACCGGGGAGCTGTTTTTT.